These 10 T cell receptor beta chains were sequenced from one sample in a study of STAT5B mutations in CD4+ large granular lymphocyte leukemia (dated by TCRdb to 2021 to 2024). The receptor library was made with the immunoSEQ multiplex PCR assay. What TCRdb holds here is the immuneACCESS table cut down to in-frame rearrangements. Part of the clones is not present; checked against another copy, under half of the missing clones reflect an unresolved V gene, and the others are unexplained. The sample has some 34,000 clones on record, 76% of them singletons. Less than 9% of the sample lies in the top ten. Sequenced sample: CD4+ T cells from blood buffy coats. The receptor source for this set is a human donor in good health.

This rearrangement joins TRBV19 to TRBJ1-5; D may be TRBD1 (5 bases). The germline V gene encodes CDR1 LNHDA and CDR2 SQIVND (reference sequence). Trimming left V 6 bases short and J 4 bases short, with 10 bases between. The CDR3 consists of 13 residues. The CDR3 loop reads CASSLTDNQPQHF. CDR3 nucleotide sequence: TGTGCCAGTAGCCTGACAGATAATCAGCCCCAGCATTTT. The full variable domain, completed using reference TRBV19 and TRBJ1-5, is DGGITQSPKYLFRKEGQNVTLSCEQNLNHDAMYWYRQDPGQGLRLIYYSQIVNDFQKGDIAEGYSVSREKKESFPLTVTSAQKNPTAFYLCASSLTDNQPQHFGDGTRLSIL.

V gene TRBV7-2 combines with J gene TRBJ2-3, with TRBD2 identical over 9 bases. The trim removed 5 bases at V and 2 bases at J, leaving 8 bases unmatched. The germline V gene encodes CDR1 SGHTA and CDR2 FQGNSA. This CDR3 region has 16 residues. CDR3 protein: CASSTYRLAATDTQYF. The DNA for the CDR3 is TGTGCCAGCAGCACATACAGACTAGCGGCCACAGATACGCAGTATTTT. The entire variable domain, with the rest obtained from reference TRBV7-2 and TRBJ2-3, is as follows: GAGVSQSPSNKVTEKGKDVELRCDPISGHTALYWYRQSLGQGLEFLIYFQGNSAPDKSGLPSDRFSAERTGGSVSTLTIQRTQQEDSAVYLCASSTYRLAATDTQYFGPGTRLTVL.

V is TRBV5-1 and J is TRBJ1-2; possibly TRBD1 for D (5 bases). V was pared by 6 bases and J by 5 bases, with 17 bases between. Germline CDR1 SGHRS, CDR2 YFSETQ. The CDR3 totals 14 residues. CDR3 DNA: TGCGCCAGCAACCCCGATTCAGGGTATTATGGCTACACCTTC. It translates to CASNPDSGYYGYTF. The full variable domain, with the rest looked up from reference TRBV5-1 and TRBJ1-2, is KAGVTQTPRYLIKTRGQQVTLSCSPISGHRSVSWYQQTPGQGLQFLFEYFSETQRNKGNFPGRFSGRQFSNSRSEMNVSTLELGDSALYLCASNPDSGYYGYTFGSGTRLTVV.

The rearrangement joins TRBV18 to TRBJ1-1, with D unresolved. Germline V gene lookup returns CDR1 KGHSH and CDR2 LQKENI. CDR3 length equals 13 residues. Trimming left V 2 bases short and J 1 base short, with 5 bases between. The CDR3 loop is CASSPAGNTEAFF. The CDR3, as DNA: TGTGCCAGCTCACCAGCAGGGAACACTGAAGCTTTCTTT.

The V gene is TRBV18, the J gene TRBJ2-7, with D hard to call. In germline, CDR1 is KGHSH, CDR2 LQKENI. Deletions cut 3 bases from V and 3 bases from J, with 9 bases between. The length of the CDR3 is 13 residues. The DNA for the CDR3 is TGTGCCAGCTCACCCTCCTCCGGCTACGAGCAGTACTTC. Its protein is CASSPSSGYEQYF.

The V call is TRBV2, the J call TRBJ2-3, with 12 positions matching TRBD1. CDR1 and CDR2 (germline): SNHLY, FYNNEI. This CDR3 has 14 amino acids. After removal of 8 bases from V and 4 bases from J, the junction contained 4 bases not matched to a gene. CDR3 nucleotide sequence: TGTGCCAGCGGTGGGACAGGGGGCGCAGATACGCAGTATTTT. This codes for CASGGTGGADTQYF.

The chain carries TRBV7-2 and TRBJ2-1, with D possibly matching TRBD2 (6 bases). Looked up from germline, CDR1 is SGHTA and CDR2 is FQGNSA. With 1 base removed from V and 13 bases from J, the gap between germline ends came to 8 bases. The CDR3 length is 11 residues. The CDR3 loop is CASSLGGTQFF. The CDR3 DNA is TGTGCCAGCAGCTTAGGCGGGACCCAGTTCTTC.

This clone was detected a few times. The V call is TRBV18, the J call TRBJ2-2, with 9 bases fitting TRBD1. V was clipped by 4 bases and J by 3 bases; unmatched bases: 3. This CDR3 comprises 15 residues. CDR1 and CDR2 from the germline V gene are KGHSH and LQKENI. CDR3 region: CASSLTGGYTGELFF. The CDR3 DNA reads TGTGCCAGCTCACTGACAGGGGGATACACCGGGGAGCTGTTTTTT.

The chain combines TRBV7-2 with TRBJ1-5; 7 bases map to TRBD1. The J segment lost 0 bases and the V segment lost 7 bases, leaving 6 bases of the junction unmatched. The germline gives CDR1 SGHTA, CDR2 FQGNSA. The CDR3 runs 15 residues. CDR3 in DNA: TGTGCCAGCAAACGGGACAGTTATAGCAATCAGCCCCAGCATTTT. Translating it yields CASKRDSYSNQPQHF.

The genes are TRBV18 and TRBJ2-2; D perhaps matches TRBD1 (6 bases). The CDR3 spans 15 residues. Germline V gives CDR1 KGHSH, CDR2 LQKENI. Trimming took 0 bases from V and 7 from J, leaving 12 bases between them. In DNA, the CDR3 is TGTGCCAGCTCACCACCGACACAGGGCCACGGGGAGCTGTTTTTT. Its translation is CASSPPTQGHGELFF.